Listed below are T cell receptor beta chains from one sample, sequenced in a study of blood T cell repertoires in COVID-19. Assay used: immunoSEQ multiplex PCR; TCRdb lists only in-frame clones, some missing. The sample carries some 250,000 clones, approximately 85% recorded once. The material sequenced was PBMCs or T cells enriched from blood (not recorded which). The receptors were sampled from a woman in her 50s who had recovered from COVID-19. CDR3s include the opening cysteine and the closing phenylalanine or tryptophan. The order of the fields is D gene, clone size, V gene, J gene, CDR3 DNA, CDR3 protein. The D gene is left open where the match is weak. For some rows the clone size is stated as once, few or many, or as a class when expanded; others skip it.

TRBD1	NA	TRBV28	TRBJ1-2	TGTGCCAGCAGGTTTGGGGGACAGATTAACTATGGCTACACCTTC	CASRFGGQINYGYTF
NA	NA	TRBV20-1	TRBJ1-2	TGCAGTGCTAGTTTAACAGACTATGGCTACACCTTC	CSASLTDYGYTF
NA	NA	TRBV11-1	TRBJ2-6	TGTGCCAGCAGCTTGAGTTACTCTGGGGCCAACGTCCTGACTTTC	CASSLSYSGANVLTF
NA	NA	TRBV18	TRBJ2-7	TGTGCCAGCTCACCACGGGCAGGGAACTACGAGCAGTACTTC	CASSPRAGNYEQYF
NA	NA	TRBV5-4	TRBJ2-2	TGTGCCAGCAGCTCGGAGGGAGTAAGCACCGGGGAGCTGTTTTTT	CASSSEGVSTGELFF
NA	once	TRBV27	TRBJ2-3	TGTGCCAGCAGTTCCCGGGACTCTCTAGATACGCAGTATTTT	CASSSRDSLDTQYF
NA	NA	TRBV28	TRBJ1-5	TGTGCCAGCAGATCGGGACACAGTATAAAGATCGCAGGCAATCAGCCCCAGCATTTT	CASRSGHSIKIAGNQPQHF
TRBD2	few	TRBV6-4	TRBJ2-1	TGTGCCAGCAGTCCGGGAGGGGACTACAATGAGCAGTTCTTC	CASSPGGDYNEQFF
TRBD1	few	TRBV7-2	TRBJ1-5	TGTGCCAGCAGTCAACAGGGGGGGCCCAATCAGCCCCAGCATTTT	CASSQQGGPNQPQHF
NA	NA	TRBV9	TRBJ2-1	TGTGCCAGCAGCGTAGATCTGGGCGGGACAGCCAATGAGCAGTTCTTC	CASSVDLGGTANEQFF
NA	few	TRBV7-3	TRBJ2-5	TGTGCCAGCAGCTTAAAAGGCTGGAGAGGGCAGACCCAGTACTTC	CASSLKGWRGQTQYF
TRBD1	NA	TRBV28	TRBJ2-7	TGTGCCGCTCTTTCGACAGGGAGAGACTCCTACGAGCAGTACTTC	CAALSTGRDSYEQYF
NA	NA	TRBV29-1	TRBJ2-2	TGCAGCGTTGACAGGATGAACACCGGGGAGCTGTTTTTT	CSVDRMNTGELFF
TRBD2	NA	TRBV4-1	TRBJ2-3	TGCGCCAGCAGCCAAGAACTAGCGGGAGTGGGTTGGGGCACAGATACGCAGTATTTT	CASSQELAGVGWGTDTQYF
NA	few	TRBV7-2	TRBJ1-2	TGTGCCAGCAGCTTAGGCTCGAGGCAGACTAACTATGGCTACACCTTC	CASSLGSRQTNYGYTF
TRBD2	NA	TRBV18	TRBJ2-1	TGTGCCAGCTCACCACTTTCTAGCGGGAGGGCGTTTGAGCAGTTCTTC	CASSPLSSGRAFEQFF
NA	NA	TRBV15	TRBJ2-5	TGTGCCACCACCATAGGAGGGGAAGAGACCCAGTACTTC	CATTIGGEETQYF
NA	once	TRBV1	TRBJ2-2	TGCACCAGCAGCCAAGAGGCCAAGACCGGGGAGCTGTTTTTT	CTSSQEAKTGELFF
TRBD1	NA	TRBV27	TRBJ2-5	TGTGCCAGCAGGGGACAGGGGCGAGAGACCCAGTACTTC	CASRGQGRETQYF
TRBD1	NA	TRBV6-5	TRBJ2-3	TGTGCCAGCAGTCCAATGGGGACAGGGAGGGATACGCAGTATTTT	CASSPMGTGRDTQYF
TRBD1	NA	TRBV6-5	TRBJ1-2	TGTGCCAGCAGCCTAGGGGGCGACTATGGCTACACCTTC	CASSLGGDYGYTF
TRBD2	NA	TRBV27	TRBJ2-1	TGTGCCAGCAGTTTTTTTGGACTAGCGGGAAATAATGAGCAGTTCTTC	CASSFFGLAGNNEQFF
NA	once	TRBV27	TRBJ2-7	TGTGCCAGCAGTGGACTGACAAGCTACGAGCAGTACTTC	CASSGLTSYEQYF
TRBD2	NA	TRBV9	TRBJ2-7	TGTGCCAGCAGCGTAGGGGCGGGAGGTACCTACGAGCAGTACTTC	CASSVGAGGTYEQYF
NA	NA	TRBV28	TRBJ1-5	TGTGCCAGCAGTCGGGCCCCGGGGGGCTCCCCGTATAGCAATCAGCCCCAGCATTTT	CASSRAPGGSPYSNQPQHF
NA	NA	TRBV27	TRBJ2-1	TGTGCCAGCAGTTTTATCCCAAAGGCCGGCGTGAGGGAGCAGTTCTTC	CASSFIPKAGVREQFF
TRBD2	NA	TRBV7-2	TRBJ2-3	TGTGCCAGCAGCCGCGTAGCGGGAGCCCCAGATACGCAGTATTTT	CASSRVAGAPDTQYF
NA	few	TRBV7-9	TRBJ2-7	TGTGCCAGCAGCTTAGTAACAGGGCGCTCCTACGAGCAGTACTTC	CASSLVTGRSYEQYF
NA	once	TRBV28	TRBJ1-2	TGTGCCAGCAGTCCCTCCCCCGGGATTCGACGAGGCTACACCTTC	CASSPSPGIRRGYTF
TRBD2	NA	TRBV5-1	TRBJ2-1	TGCGCCAGCAGCTTGGCCTCTCTCACTAGCGGGGCGGAGTTCTTC	CASSLASLTSGAEFF
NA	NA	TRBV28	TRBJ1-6	TGTGCCAGCAGTGCGCCGCATAATTCACCCCTCCACTTT	CASSAPHNSPLHF
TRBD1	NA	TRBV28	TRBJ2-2	TGTGCCAGCAGACGCGTCGGGACAGGAATGACCGGGGAGCTGTTTTTT	CASRRVGTGMTGELFF
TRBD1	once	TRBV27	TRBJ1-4	TGTGCCAGCAGAGAACAAACAGGGGGCGGAAATGAAAAACTGTTTTTT	CASREQTGGGNEKLFF
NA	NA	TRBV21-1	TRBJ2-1	TGTGCCAGCGAGCGGGAGGGCTACAATGAGCAGTTCTTC	CASEREGYNEQFF
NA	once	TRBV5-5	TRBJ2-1	TGTGCCAGCAGCTTGGGAGGGCTCGAGGATGAGCAGTTCTTC	CASSLGGLEDEQFF
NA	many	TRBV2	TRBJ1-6	TGTGCCAGCAGTGTGGAGGATTATAATTCACCCCTCCACTTT	CASSVEDYNSPLHF
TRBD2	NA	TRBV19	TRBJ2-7	TGTGCCAGTAGTCCGGGGACTAGCTCATACGAGCAGTACTTC	CASSPGTSSYEQYF
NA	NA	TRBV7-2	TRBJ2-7	TGTGCCAGCAGCGGACAGTTCTCTTACGAGCAGTACTTC	CASSGQFSYEQYF
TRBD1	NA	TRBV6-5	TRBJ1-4	TGTGCCAGTAGAGGGCAGGGGGCATTATATGAAAAACTGTTTTTT	CASRGQGALYEKLFF
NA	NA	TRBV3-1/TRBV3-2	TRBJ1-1	TGTGCCAGCAGCCAGATAGCTGGCGGAACTTACACTGAAGCTTTCTTT	CASSQIAGGTYTEAFF
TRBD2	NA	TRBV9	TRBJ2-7	TGTGCCAGCAGCAACCAGCGGGAGGGATCCTACGAGCAGTACTTC	CASSNQREGSYEQYF
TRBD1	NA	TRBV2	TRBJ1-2	TGTGCCAGCAGGGGTACAGGGGGCAATGGCTACACCTTC	CASRGTGGNGYTF
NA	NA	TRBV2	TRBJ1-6	TGTGCCAGCAGCTTGACAGCGACATATAATTCACCCCTCCACTTT	CASSLTATYNSPLHF
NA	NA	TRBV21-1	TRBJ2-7	TGTGCCAGCAGCAACCGGGACAGGGGTTACGAGCAGTACTTC	CASSNRDRGYEQYF
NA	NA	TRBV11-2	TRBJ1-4	TGTGCCAGCAGCCGGGAGTCGTTTAATGAAAAACTGTTTTTT	CASSRESFNEKLFF
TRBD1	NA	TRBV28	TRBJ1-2	TGTGCCAGCAGTTCACAGGGGTTTGGCTACACCTTC	CASSSQGFGYTF
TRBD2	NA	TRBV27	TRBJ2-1	TGTGCCAGCAGTCTATCGTCGACTAGCGGGTACCTGGATGAGCAGTTCTTC	CASSLSSTSGYLDEQFF
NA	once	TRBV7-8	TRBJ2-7	TGTGCCAGCAGCTTAGAGGCTAGTGGGCCAGGGTACGAGCAGTACTTC	CASSLEASGPGYEQYF
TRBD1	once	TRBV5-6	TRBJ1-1	TGTGCCAGCAGCTCTAGAGACAGGGTCCCTGAAGCTTTCTTT	CASSSRDRVPEAFF
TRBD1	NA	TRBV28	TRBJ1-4	TGTGCCAGCAGCCAGGGACAGGGGAGGCAACTGTTTTTT	CASSQGQGRQLFF
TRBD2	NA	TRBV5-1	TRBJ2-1	TGCGCCAGCTCTCGAAGGACTAGCGGAACCAATGAGCAGTTCTTC	CASSRRTSGTNEQFF
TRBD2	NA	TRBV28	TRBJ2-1	TGTGCCAGCAGTTTCGTTGGGGGAGGGACGGGTTACAATGAGCAGTTCTTC	CASSFVGGGTGYNEQFF
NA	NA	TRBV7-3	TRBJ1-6	TGTGCCAGCAGCGAACAGGGTTGGTCACCCCTCCACTTT	CASSEQGWSPLHF
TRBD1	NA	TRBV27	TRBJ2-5	TGTGCCAGCAACCAAGCTGGGACAGGGGAAGAGACCCAGTACTTC	CASNQAGTGEETQYF
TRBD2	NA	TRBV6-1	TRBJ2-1	TGTGCCAGCAGTGGGACTAGCGGGAGAAGGAGGAGCTACAATGAGCAGTTCTTC	CASSGTSGRRRSYNEQFF
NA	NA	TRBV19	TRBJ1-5	TGTGCCACCTCCCTTGGTCAGAGCAATCAGCCCCAGCATTTT	CATSLGQSNQPQHF
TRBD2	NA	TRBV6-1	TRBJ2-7	TGTGCCAGCAGTGAACCCGGGACTAGCGGTTACGAGCAGTACTTC	CASSEPGTSGYEQYF